The 16 T cell receptor beta chains below all came from one sample that was sequenced in a study of vaccination effects on CD4 cells after COVID-19. Some clones are missing from TCRdb's copy, which holds only in-frame ones; the method was immunoSEQ multiplex PCR. The data contain about 30,000 clones, approximately 70% of them seen just once; the ten biggest clones take up about 14%. No antigens are known for them. Antigen-specific CD4+ T cells were first expanded with viral peptide pools by the ViraFEST assay and only then sequenced. Culturing for 9 to 10 days preceded CD4+ T cell isolation. Vaccine administered to participants consisted of two doses of either BNT162b2 or mRNA-1273. This specimen was CD4+ T cells from PBMCs cultured with HCoV-229E spike peptides, taken after COVID-19 vaccination. The receptors come from a human donor who received a COVID-19 vaccine.

The chain combines TRBV10-3 with TRBJ1-6; tentative D call: TRBD1 (5 bases). V shed 0 bases and J shed 1 base, with 13 bases lying between them. Germline CDR1 ENHRY, CDR2 SYGVKD. The length of the CDR3 is 18 residues. The CDR3 DNA reads TGTGCCATCAGTGAGTCGTCAGGGAAAGGGTCCTATAATTCACCCCTCCACTTT. Amino acid sequence: CAISESSGKGSYNSPLHF.

This clone occurred a few times. The V call is TRBV3-1 (or the pseudogene TRBV3-2), the J call TRBJ1-3; D not certain. Trimming removed 3 bases at V and 8 bases at J, with 14 bases between. Germline CDR1 reads LGHDT; CDR2 reads YNNKEL (reference sequence). The CDR3 contains 14 residues. CDR3 residues: CASSHSSIRYTIYF. The CDR3 DNA reads TGTGCCAGCAGCCACTCCTCGATCCGTTACACCATATATTTT.

This clone turned up a few times. The rearrangement links TRBV27 to TRBJ2-2, with D unresolved. Trimming removed 6 bases from V and 5 bases from J, with 7 bases in between. Germline CDR1 is MNHEY and CDR2 is SMNVEV (reference sequence). The CDR3 consists of 12 residues. In DNA, the CDR3 is TGTGCCAGCAGCTCTCTAACCGGGGAGCTGTTTTTT. As protein: CASSSLTGELFF.

The gene calls are TRBV7-2 and TRBJ2-6, with 7 bases matching TRBD1. Unmatched junction bases numbered 2, after V lost 3 bases and J lost 0 bases. Germline V lookup: CDR1 SGHTA, CDR2 FQGNSA. The CDR3 has 16 residues. CDR3 sequence reads: CASSFYRGSGANVLTF. The CDR3 coding sequence is TGTGCCAGCAGCTTTTACAGGGGCTCTGGGGCCAACGTCCTGACTTTC.

The chain uses TRBV20-1 and TRBJ2-7, with a possible D match to TRBD2 (5 bases). V shed 3 bases and J shed 1 base, with 13 bases lying between them. The V gene's germline CDR1 is DFQATT and CDR2 SNEGSKA (reference sequence). The CDR3 spans 14 residues. The CDR3 loop reads CSASLTSSSYEQYF. DNA for the CDR3: TGCAGTGCTAGTTTAACTAGTTCTTCCTACGAGCAGTACTTC.

This clone was counted a few times. The V gene is TRBV19, the J gene TRBJ2-1, with TRBD2 matching 8 bases. Germline CDR1 reads LNHDA; CDR2 reads SQIVND (reference sequence). Trimming at V came to 4 bases and at J to 16 bases, leaving 6 bases not matched to a gene. The CDR3 sequence is 11 residues long. The CDR3 DNA is TGTGCCAGTAGTAAGGTCGGGGGGGAATTCTTC. This gives the protein CASSKVGGEFF.

This clone has just a few counts. The sample holds other DNA sequences that translate to the same CDR3. The rearrangement joins TRBV29-1 to TRBJ2-7; maybe TRBD1 (6 bases). Germline CDR1 and CDR2: SQVTM and ANQGSEA. V was clipped by 3 bases and J by 4 bases, with 16 bases between them. This CDR3 has 14 amino acids. The chain's CDR3 is CSVDGQGNPYEQYF. In nucleotides, the CDR3 is TGCAGCGTTGATGGGCAGGGGAATCCATACGAGCAGTACTTC.

This CDR3 is CAWASTGELFF. In DNA, the CDR3 is TGTGCCTGGGCTAGCACCGGGGAGCTGTTTTTT. The genes are TRBV30 and TRBJ2-2; D is undetermined. V lost 5 bases and J lost 4, with 5 bases in between. Germline V gene data show CDR1 as GTSNPN and CDR2 as SVGIG (reference sequence). The CDR3 totals 11 residues.

The chain carries TRBV21-1 and TRBJ1-3; no check of the table's D call, TRBD1, against the DNA was made. TRBV21-1 is recorded as a pseudogene. CDR3 length: 18 residues. DNA for the CDR3: TGTGCCAGCAGCCAAAGGTACGACAGGAGAAACTCTGGAAACACCATATATTTT. It codes for CASSQRYDRRNSGNTIYF.

V usage is TRBV18 and J usage is TRBJ2-1, with a tentative D call TRBD2 (5 bases). V lost 6 bases, J lost 0 bases, and 12 bases lay in between. The germline gives CDR1 KGHSH, CDR2 LQKENI. The CDR3 contains 15 residues. The CDR3: CASSLGESSYNEQFF. DNA of the CDR3: TGTGCCAGCTCCCTCGGGGAGAGCTCCTACAATGAGCAGTTCTTC. The full variable domain, completed using reference TRBV18 and TRBJ2-1, is NAGVMQNPRHLVRRRGQEARLRCSPMKGHSHVYWYRQLPEEGLKFMVYLQKENIIDESGMPKERFSAEFPKEGPSILRIQQVVRGDSAAYFCASSLGESSYNEQFFGPGTRLTVL.

This clone appeared a few times. V usage is TRBV19 and J usage is TRBJ1-6, with TRBD1 identical over 8 bases. The germline CDR1 and CDR2 sequences are LNHDA and SQIVND (reference sequence). With V trimmed by 5 bases and J by 9 bases, 6 bases remained unmatched. The CDR3 length is 14 residues. The DNA of the CDR3 is TGTGCCAGTAGTCGAGGACAGGGCGGTTCACCCCTCCACTTT. It yields the protein CASSRGQGGSPLHF.

This chain uses TRBV5-4 with TRBJ2-3, with TRBD2 identical over 8 bases. Germline CDR1 and CDR2: SGHNT and YYREEE (reference sequence). V lost 4 bases and J lost 0; bases outside the gene matches: 4. The CDR3 totals 15 residues. CDR3 residues: CASSLGLASTDTQYF. The CDR3 coding sequence is TGTGCCAGCAGCCTTGGACTAGCCAGCACAGATACGCAGTATTTT. The full variable domain, completed using reference TRBV5-4 and TRBJ2-3, is ETGVTQSPTHLIKTRGQQVTLRCSSQSGHNTVSWYQQALGQGPQFIFQYYREEENGRGNFPPRFSGLQFPNYSSELNVNALELDDSALYLCASSLGLASTDTQYFGPGTRLTVL.

This clone has more than one count but fewer than ten. The rearrangement uses TRBV19 and TRBJ1-5; 8 positions match TRBD1. Germline V gives CDR1 LNHDA, CDR2 SQIVND (reference sequence). V shed 7 bases, J shed 0 bases, and the junction held 8 bases outside the gene matches. This CDR3 comprises 16 residues. Here the CDR3 DNA reads TGTGCCAGTATGGACAGGGCGGGTGATAGCAATCAGCCCCAGCATTTT. Translation: CASMDRAGDSNQPQHF.

V and J are TRBV14 and TRBJ2-2, with 11 nucleotides matching TRBD2. There are 15 residues in the CDR3. Germline V gene sequence: CDR1 SGHDN, CDR2 FVKESK. V dropped 4 bases and J dropped 6; count of bases not matched to a gene: 4. DNA for the CDR3: TGTGCCAGCAGCCGTAGCGGGGGGGCCGCCGGGGAGCTGTTTTTT. Residues: CASSRSGGAAGELFF.

The sample holds a few counts of this clone. This chain connects TRBV5-1 to TRBJ2-1, with D perhaps assigned TRBD1 or TRBD2 (5 bases each). The CDR3 loop spans 15 amino acids. V lost 4 bases, J lost 5 bases, and 16 bases lay in between. Per germline, CDR1 SGHRS and CDR2 YFSETQ. DNA of the CDR3: TGCGCCAGCAGCCCAGGTGGGGGAGTGGACAATGAGCAGTTCTTC. Its protein product is CASSPGGGVDNEQFF.

The gene calls are TRBV7-9 and TRBJ2-1; 7 bases agree with TRBD2. The CDR3 length is 19 residues. The germline CDR1 and CDR2 sequences are SEHNR and FQNEAQ (reference sequence). Trimming cost V 10 bases and J 0 bases; bases outside gene matches: 21. The CDR3 sequence is CAISDGILSGGGSYNEQFF. In DNA form, the CDR3 reads TGTGCCATTAGTGACGGGATCTTATCGGGCGGGGGCTCCTACAATGAGCAGTTCTTC.